This T cell receptor beta chain is drawn from a study of blood T cell repertoires in COVID-19. Looking at the study overall: COVID-19 samples from acute and convalescent phases originated in the United States, Italy and Spain. T cells, B-cell-depleted T cells, or PBMCs provided the cDNA or gDNA that served as material.

In the study's own analysis: By means of reference gene primer amplification, nucleated cell counts were estimated. The data were produced by immunoSEQ multiplex PCR, yet TCRdb's version contains in-frame clones alone and is incomplete. The V and J calls and clone size were taken over from that table, and D and trimming were inferred from the DNA. The sample consists of some 150,000 clones, over 70% of them appearing once. Looked up from germline, CDR1 is MDHEN and CDR2 is SYDVKM. CDR3 length equals 15 residues. V was clipped by 3 bases and J by 5 bases; unmatched bases: 8. This TCR came from a middle-aged man with active or convalescent COVID-19. Sequencing was performed on peripheral blood. The V and J genes are TRBV28 and TRBJ2-5, with 8 bases that match TRBD1. The CDR3 DNA reads as TGTGCCAGCAGTTTGATGACAGGGGACGCGGAGACCCAGTACTTC. It translates to CASSLMTGDAETQYF.